The 32 T cell receptor beta chains below come from one sample, sequenced in a study of T cells after posttransplantation cyclophosphamide. The method was immunoSEQ multiplex PCR; TCRdb's version includes in-frame clones alone and lacks a portion of them. This repertoire holds approximately 26,000 clones, and none appear only once. The sample comprised PBMCs. Receptor source: a woman aged 45-60 years in good health, CMV-negative, and a related stem cell transplant donor.

This clone was seen ten or more times. This chain connects TRBV6-5 to TRBJ2-7; TRBD2 matches at 7 bases. Unmatched junction bases numbered 11, after V lost 4 bases and J lost 2 bases. CDR3 length: 16 residues. From germline, CDR1 is MNHEY and CDR2 SVGAGI. The CDR3 DNA reads as TGTGCCAGCAGTTCTAGCCTAGCGGACATCCCCTACGAGCAGTACTTC. It encodes CASSSSLADIPYEQYF.

This clone was found many times. V gene TRBV5-4 combines with J gene TRBJ2-1, with 16 bases lining up with TRBD2. V shed 7 bases and J 6 bases; nucleotides not matched to a gene: 13. The V gene's germline CDR1 is SGHNT and CDR2 YYREEE (reference sequence). This CDR3 region has 18 residues. The CDR3 bases are TGTGCCAGCTCAGGGACTAGCGGGAGGGGGGCCGGGGCCAATGAGCAGTTCTTC. This codes for CASSGTSGRGAGANEQFF.

This clone was seen ten or more times. V usage is TRBV28 and J usage is TRBJ2-1; TRBD1 is a possible D gene (5 bases). The CDR3 spans 15 residues. The V end was cut by 5 bases, the J end by 1 base, with 12 bases between. The germline V gene encodes CDR1 MDHEN and CDR2 SYDVKM. CDR3 DNA: TGTGCCAGCAGTCCAGGGTCCCAATCCTACAATGAGCAGTTCTTC. Amino acids: CASSPGSQSYNEQFF.

The table lists this clone with many counts. V and J are TRBV5-6 and TRBJ2-4; TRBD1 matches at 8 bases. Trimming cost V 0 bases and J 8 bases; bases outside gene matches: 7. Per the germline V gene, CDR1 is SGHDT and CDR2 is YYEEEE. The CDR3 length is 15 residues. CDR3 in DNA: TGTGCCAGCAGCTTGGCCGGACAGGGAGTATACATTCAGTACTTC. This codes for CASSLAGQGVYIQYF.

This clone was observed many times. V and J are TRBV7-9 and TRBJ2-3, with D perhaps TRBD1 (5 bases). Between the trimmed V and J ends, which lost 4 bases and 6 bases, there was a span of 14 bases. The CDR3 extends over 14 amino acids. Germline CDR1 and CDR2: SEHNR and FQNEAQ (reference sequence). CDR3 sequence reads: CASSSRTNRDTQYF. CDR3 in DNA: TGTGCCAGCAGCTCAAGGACAAACCGGGATACGCAGTATTTT.

This clone was counted ten times or more. The rearrangement joins TRBV19 to TRBJ1-1; a weak D match, TRBD1 (5 bases). CDR3 length: 15 residues. Germline V gene lookup returns CDR1 LNHDA and CDR2 SQIVND (reference sequence). V was pared by 3 bases and J by 0 bases, with 11 bases between. CDR3 sequence (DNA): TGTGCCAGTAGTATTCGACAGACCTTGAACACTGAAGCTTTCTTT. Translated, it gives CASSIRQTLNTEAFF.

This clone has ten or more counts. The rearrangement joins TRBV6-6 to TRBJ2-1; maybe TRBD2 (6 bases). CDR1 and CDR2 (germline): MNHNY, SVGAGI (reference sequence). The CDR3 spans 15 residues. Trimming shortened V by 6 bases and J by 5 bases, and 17 bases separated the two germline ends. CDR3 DNA: TGTGCCAGCAGCGTCGGGACTGGGTCCCACAATGAGCAGTTCTTC. This gives the protein CASSVGTGSHNEQFF.

This clone was counted ten times or more. This chain connects TRBV5-1 to TRBJ2-2; weak D call: TRBD2 (6 bases). The CDR3 is made up of 14 amino acids. Trimming took off 4 bases at V and 4 bases at J, with 11 bases between the two ends. Germline V gene data show CDR1 as SGHRS and CDR2 as YFSETQ. The DNA for the CDR3 is TGCGCCAGCAGCGCTAAGACTAGCACCGGGGAGCTGTTTTTT. It yields the protein CASSAKTSTGELFF. Full variable domain (remainder filled in from reference TRBV5-1 and TRBJ2-2): KAGVTQTPRYLIKTRGQQVTLSCSPISGHRSVSWYQQTPGQGLQFLFEYFSETQRNKGNFPGRFSGRQFSNSRSEMNVSTLELGDSALYLCASSAKTSTGELFFGEGSRLTVL.

In its sample, this clone was seen many times. The chain links TRBV18 to TRBJ1-1; D is unclear. Per germline, CDR1 KGHSH and CDR2 LQKENI. Trimming took off 2 bases at V and 4 bases at J, with 11 bases between the two ends. There are 14 residues in the CDR3. CDR3 sequence (DNA): TGTGCCAGCTCACCAGGCTTGGAGGGCACTGAAGCTTTCTTT. This codes for CASSPGLEGTEAFF.

This clone has only a few counts. V usage is TRBV10-3 and J usage is TRBJ2-5; a possible D gene is TRBD1 (6 bases). Deletions cut 3 bases from V and 11 bases from J, with 28 bases between. The CDR3 consists of 17 residues. CDR1 and CDR2 from the germline V gene are ENHRY and SYGVKD. CDR3 loop: CAISDNRVGGLPEGQYF. The CDR3 nucleotides read TGTGCCATCAGTGATAACAGGGTCGGAGGTTTGCCTGAGGGGCAGTACTTC.

This clone was seen repeatedly, ten times or more. The chain recombines TRBV14 with TRBJ2-7; TRBD1 matches 9 bases. V lost 4 bases to trimming and J lost 4 bases; unmatched junction nucleotides: 5. Germline-derived CDR1 and CDR2 are SGHDN and FVKESK. The CDR3 loop spans 14 amino acids. CDR3 in DNA: TGTGCCAGCAGCCCACAGGGGGCGAAATACGAGCAGTACTTC. Encoded protein: CASSPQGAKYEQYF. Together with reference TRBV14 and TRBJ2-7, the CDR3 gives the full variable domain: EAGVTQFPSHSVIEKGQTVTLRCDPISGHDNLYWYRRVMGKEIKFLLHFVKESKQDESGMPNNRFLAERTGGTYSTLKVQPAELEDSGVYFCASSPQGAKYEQYFGPGTRLTVT.

In this sample, this clone turned up many times. The chain employs TRBV19 and TRBJ1-5, with 7 bases identical to TRBD1. CDR1 is LNHDA, CDR2 SQIVND, per germline (reference sequence). V shed 8 bases and J 2 bases; nucleotides not matched to a gene: 9. This CDR3 has 15 residues. DNA of the CDR3: TGTGCCAGTGCGGACAGGAAGGTAGGCAATCAGCCCCAGCATTTT. As protein: CASADRKVGNQPQHF.

This clone has a count of ten or more. The gene calls are TRBV7-8 and TRBJ1-1; D call uncertain. The CDR3 contains 14 residues. Per germline, CDR1 SGHVS and CDR2 FQNEAQ. V was cut by 5 bases and J by 9 bases, with 19 bases left in between. CDR3 residues: CASSPEGPLHQAFF. CDR3 nucleotides: TGTGCCAGCAGCCCCGAGGGTCCGTTACACCAAGCTTTCTTT.

The sample holds many counts of this clone. V usage is TRBV11-1 and J usage is TRBJ2-6, with D possibly being TRBD1 (6 bases). CDR3 length: 17 residues. Germline V lookup: CDR1 SGHAT, CDR2 FQDESV (reference sequence). Trimming cost V 4 bases and J 0 bases, with 13 bases left between them. The CDR3 here is CASSSGTIISGANVLTF. The CDR3 region has the DNA TGTGCCAGCAGCTCCGGGACAATTATCTCTGGGGCCAACGTCCTGACTTTC.

This clone was found many times. This chain joins TRBV28 and TRBJ2-7, with D perhaps matching TRBD2 (6 bases). The V gene lost 6 bases and the J gene lost 3 bases, with 15 bases spanning the gap. This CDR3 is built from 14 residues. Germline CDR1 and CDR2: MDHEN and SYDVKM. CDR3 residues: CASSTGVAGYEQYF. CDR3 bases: TGTGCCAGCAGCACGGGGGTGGCCGGCTACGAGCAGTACTTC.

At least ten counts were recorded for this clone. This rearrangement joins TRBV4-3 to TRBJ2-2, with 8 bases aligning to TRBD2. CDR1 is LGHNA and CDR2 is YSLEER in the germline V gene. The J segment lost 7 bases and the V segment lost 0 bases, leaving 4 bases of the junction unmatched. This CDR3 spans 15 amino acids. The CDR3 sequence: CASSQDGTRIGELFF. The CDR3 DNA is TGCGCCAGCAGCCAAGACGGGACTAGAATCGGGGAGCTGTTTTTT.

This clone was seen repeatedly, ten times or more. V usage is TRBV6-4 and J usage is TRBJ2-1; 9 bases align to TRBD2. CDR3 length: 16 amino acids. Germline V CDR1 and CDR2: MRHNA, SNTAGT. V shed 0 bases, J shed 1 base, and the junction held 1 base outside the gene matches. CDR3 residues: CASSDSTSGSYNEQFF. CDR3 in DNA: TGTGCCAGCAGTGACTCGACTAGCGGATCCTACAATGAGCAGTTCTTC.

The gene calls are TRBV15 and TRBJ2-3; 9 nucleotides line up with TRBD1. The CDR3 is 15 amino acids. V lost 3 bases, J lost 4 bases, and 5 bases stayed unmatched. Germline V gene data show CDR1 as LNHNV and CDR2 as YYDKDF (reference sequence). The DNA of the CDR3 is TGTGCCACCAGCAGGGAACAGGGGGCAGCAGATACGCAGTATTTT. This sequence encodes CATSREQGAADTQYF.

This clone was seen many times. The CDR3 sequence is CASTNPGLAGGGETQYF. CDR3 bases: TGCGCCAGCACCAACCCTGGACTAGCGGGAGGAGGGGAGACCCAGTACTTC. The rearrangement joins TRBV5-1 to TRBJ2-5, with 14 positions matching TRBD2. Germline values: CDR1 SGHRS, CDR2 YFSETQ. The V gene end was trimmed by 6 bases and the J gene end by 5 bases; junction bases not matched to a gene: 12. The CDR3 has 17 residues.

At least ten counts were recorded for this clone. The V call is TRBV28, the J call TRBJ2-1; D gene uncertain. V lost 1 base and J lost 10, with 8 bases in between. CDR3 length: 12 amino acids. Per the germline V gene, CDR1 is MDHEN and CDR2 is SYDVKM. The CDR3 loop reads CASSLSSREQFF. CDR3 nucleotides: TGTGCCAGCAGTTTATCCTCCAGGGAGCAGTTCTTC.

This chain uses TRBV19 with TRBJ2-6, with 7 positions matching TRBD1. The CDR3 extends over 15 amino acids. Germline-derived CDR1 and CDR2 are LNHDA and SQIVND (reference sequence). The J segment lost 4 bases and the V segment lost 9 bases, leaving 9 bases of the junction unmatched. This CDR3 reads CASGDSPEGANVLTF. DNA for the CDR3: TGTGCCAGCGGGGACAGCCCAGAAGGGGCCAACGTCCTGACTTTC.

Many counts were recorded for this clone. This chain joins TRBV7-6 and TRBJ2-2; D not resolved. Germline V gene data show CDR1 as SGHVS and CDR2 as FNYEAQ. V was clipped by 1 base and J by 3 bases, with 12 bases between them. This CDR3 has 16 residues. This CDR3 reads CASSLVTGAYTGELFF. In DNA form, the CDR3 reads TGTGCCAGCAGCTTAGTTACCGGTGCTTACACCGGGGAGCTGTTTTTT.

This clone was detected ten times or more. Germline is not matched at one junction end, which may reflect a read error. The chain couples TRBV19 to TRBJ2-2; D is possibly TRBD1 (6 bases). Per the germline V gene, CDR1 is LNHDA and CDR2 is SQIVND (reference sequence). The CDR3 covers 15 residues. CDR3 in DNA: TGTGCCACTAGTGGGTCAGGGACAAACACCGGGGAGCTGTTTTTT. It codes for CATSGSGTNTGELFF.

This clone was counted many times. The rearrangement joins TRBV7-2 to TRBJ1-2; TRBD1 matches at 9 bases. Trimming at V came to 3 bases and at J to 4 bases, leaving 9 bases not matched to a gene. CDR1 and CDR2 from the germline V gene are SGHTA and FQGNSA. The CDR3 has 16 amino acids. The CDR3 protein is CASSFLTQGAAYGYTF. The CDR3 DNA reads as TGTGCCAGCAGCTTCCTAACACAGGGGGCTGCCTATGGCTACACCTTC. Full variable domain (remainder filled in from reference TRBV7-2 and TRBJ1-2): GAGVSQSPSNKVTEKGKDVELRCDPISGHTALYWYRQSLGQGLEFLIYFQGNSAPDKSGLPSDRFSAERTGGSVSTLTIQRTQQEDSAVYLCASSFLTQGAAYGYTFGSGTRLTVV.

This clone appeared many times. V gene TRBV7-2 combines with J gene TRBJ2-7; the D is unclear. The CDR3 totals 12 residues. From germline, CDR1 is SGHTA and CDR2 FQGNSA. V was clipped by 5 bases and J by 2 bases, with 7 bases between them. This CDR3 reads CASSLLTYEQYF. The CDR3 nucleotides read TGTGCCAGCAGCCTCCTTACCTACGAGCAGTACTTC. The whole variable domain, filled in from reference TRBV7-2 and TRBJ2-7, reads GAGVSQSPSNKVTEKGKDVELRCDPISGHTALYWYRQSLGQGLEFLIYFQGNSAPDKSGLPSDRFSAERTGGSVSTLTIQRTQQEDSAVYLCASSLLTYEQYFGPGTRLTVT.

This clone was observed many times. J is TRBJ2-2 and V is TRBV7-9, with 10 nucleotides matching TRBD1. The CDR3 sequence is 16 residues long. Germline-derived CDR1 and CDR2 are SEHNR and FQNEAQ (reference sequence). Trimming took 2 bases from V and 5 from J; bases not matched to a gene: 5. CDR3 loop: CASSLRDRGLTGELFF. In nucleotides, the CDR3 is TGTGCCAGCAGCTTACGGGACAGGGGTTTGACCGGGGAGCTGTTTTTT.

The sample holds many counts of this clone. V and J are TRBV13 and TRBJ2-1, with 11 bases lining up with TRBD2. The CDR3 has 19 residues. The germline V gene encodes CDR1 PRHDT and CDR2 FYEKMQ (reference sequence). V was pared by 3 bases and J by 1 base, with 11 bases of the junction left unmatched. The CDR3 DNA is TGTGCCAGCAGCTTGGAGGGACTAGCGGCCCCCGGTTCCTACAATGAGCAGTTCTTC. Translation gives CASSLEGLAAPGSYNEQFF.

The chain joins TRBV6-5 to TRBJ1-2; D gene ambiguous. The length of the CDR3 is 13 residues. Germline V gives CDR1 MNHEY, CDR2 SVGAGI. The V gene lost 5 bases and the J gene lost 0 bases, with 7 bases spanning the gap. The CDR3 coding sequence is TGTGCCAGCAGTGAAGTAGCTAACTATGGCTACACCTTC. As protein: CASSEVANYGYTF.

This clone was recorded many times. This chain joins TRBV7-8 and TRBJ1-3, with D perhaps matching TRBD1 (5 bases). The CDR3 has 16 residues. Germline CDR1 SGHVS, CDR2 FQNEAQ. The V end was cut by 6 bases, the J end by 5 bases, with 20 bases between. This CDR3 is CASRDSGALGRNTIYF. The DNA of the CDR3 is TGTGCCAGCAGGGATAGCGGGGCTTTGGGGCGAAACACCATATATTTT.

This clone was detected ten times or more. The gene calls are TRBV5-1 and TRBJ2-7; 7 positions agree with TRBD2. The length of the CDR3 is 14 residues. Germline V gene sequence: CDR1 SGHRS, CDR2 YFSETQ. V shed 1 base and J 4 bases; nucleotides not matched to a gene: 5. The CDR3 here is CASSLSQGGYEQYF. The DNA of the CDR3 is TGCGCCAGCAGCTTGTCTCAGGGAGGGTACGAGCAGTACTTC.

This clone appeared many times. The chain joins TRBV7-2 to TRBJ2-1; 14 positions match TRBD2. With V trimmed by 5 bases and J by 8 bases, 14 bases remained unmatched. CDR3 length: 18 residues. Germline V gene sequence: CDR1 SGHTA, CDR2 FQGNSA. CDR3 DNA sequence: TGTGCCAGCAGCCCCTGGGGACTAGCGGGGGCCGGGGTCGATGAGCAGTTCTTC. Its translation is CASSPWGLAGAGVDEQFF.

This clone showed up many times. The V gene is TRBV11-2, the J gene TRBJ2-7; TRBD2 is a possible D gene (6 bases). The germline gives CDR1 SGHAT, CDR2 FQNNGV. This CDR3 contains 12 residues. V lost 2 bases and J lost 6, with 8 bases in between. CDR3 amino acids: CASSLSGGEQYF. CDR3 nucleotides: TGTGCCAGCAGCTTATCCGGGGGCGAGCAGTACTTC.